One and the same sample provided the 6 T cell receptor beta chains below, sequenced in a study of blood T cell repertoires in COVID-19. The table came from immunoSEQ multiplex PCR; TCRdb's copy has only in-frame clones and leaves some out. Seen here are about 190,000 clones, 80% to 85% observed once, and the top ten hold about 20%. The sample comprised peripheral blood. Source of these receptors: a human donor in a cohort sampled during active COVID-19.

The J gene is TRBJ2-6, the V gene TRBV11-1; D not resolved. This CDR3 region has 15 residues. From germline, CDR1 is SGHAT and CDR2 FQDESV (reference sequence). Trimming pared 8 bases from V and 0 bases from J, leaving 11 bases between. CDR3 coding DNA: TGTGCCAGCTCCGTGACACACTCTGGGGCCAACGTCCTGACTTTC. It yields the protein CASSVTHSGANVLTF.

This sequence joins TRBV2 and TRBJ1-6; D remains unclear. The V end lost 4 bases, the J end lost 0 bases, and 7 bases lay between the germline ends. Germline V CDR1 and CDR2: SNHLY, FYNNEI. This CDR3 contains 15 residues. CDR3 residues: CASSAESSYNSPLHF. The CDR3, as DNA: TGTGCCAGCAGTGCCGAGAGCTCCTATAATTCACCCCTCCACTTT.

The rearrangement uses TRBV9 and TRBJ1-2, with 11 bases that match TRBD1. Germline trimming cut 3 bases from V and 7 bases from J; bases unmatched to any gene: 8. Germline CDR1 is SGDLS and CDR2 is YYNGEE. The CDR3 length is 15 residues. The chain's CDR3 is CASSESRTGGGGYTF. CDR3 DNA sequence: TGTGCCAGCAGCGAGTCCCGGACAGGGGGCGGTGGCTACACCTTC.

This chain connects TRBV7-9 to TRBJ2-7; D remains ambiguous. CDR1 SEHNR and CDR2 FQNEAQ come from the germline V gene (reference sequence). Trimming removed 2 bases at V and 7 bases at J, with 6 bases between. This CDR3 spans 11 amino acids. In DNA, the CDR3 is TGTGCCAGCAGCTTAATATCGGAGCAGTACTTC. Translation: CASSLISEQYF.

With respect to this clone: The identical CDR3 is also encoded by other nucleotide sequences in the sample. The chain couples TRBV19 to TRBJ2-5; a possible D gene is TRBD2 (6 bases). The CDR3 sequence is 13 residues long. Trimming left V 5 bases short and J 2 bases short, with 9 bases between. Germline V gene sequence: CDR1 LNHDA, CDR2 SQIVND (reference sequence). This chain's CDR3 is CASSGGFQETQYF. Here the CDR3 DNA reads TGTGCCAGTAGTGGAGGGTTTCAAGAGACCCAGTACTTC.

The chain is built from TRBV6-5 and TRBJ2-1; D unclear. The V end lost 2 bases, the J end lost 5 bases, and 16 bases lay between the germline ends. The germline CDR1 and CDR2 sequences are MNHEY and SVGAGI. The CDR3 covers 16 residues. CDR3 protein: CASSYEFRNLDNEQFF. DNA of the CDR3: TGTGCCAGCAGTTACGAGTTTCGGAACCTAGACAATGAGCAGTTCTTC.